This section outlines one T cell receptor beta chain sequence together with its context. This clonotype was picked up many times. Its target antigen remains unknown. There are no base qualities to consult, and no much larger clone falls within one base. This record belongs to a study of naive and memory T cell subsets (dated by TCRdb to between 2016 and 2019). With respect to the entire study: The figure summarizing the skin biopsy and whole blood samples listed approximately ten blood donors, 7 tuberculin skin test biopsies and 3 saline control biopsies. PCR2 was typically run as a SYBR Green qPCR and stopped at a set threshold, although low-input samples could use end-point PCR of 5 to 6 cycles instead.

From its cysteine to its phenylalanine, the CDR3 spans 15 amino acids. Of all the DNA, just the CDR3 is kept, 45 bases in frame from base 1. CDR1 is given as MNHEY and CDR2 as SVGEGT, both from the germline V gene. V loses 5 bases, J loses 7 bases, and the germline ends lie 18 bases apart. A robust, sensitive protocol for the amplification, sequencing and analysis of TCRs was described in the study, in which 3' ligation of a UMI-containing oligonucleotide to TCR cDNA was used. For whole blood analysis, under 3 ml of peripheral blood was collected from healthy adult volunteers into Tempus tubes, and RNA was extracted following the manufacturer's instructions. Total RNA was used without cell sorting and was treated with RQ1 DNase before reverse transcription, with a target input of about 1 to 1,100 ng. To check how robust the pipeline was in samples where T cells make up a minority population, libraries were built from skin biopsies and whole blood.

What the authors observed across the whole study: The RNA-based method was acknowledged as potentially sensitive to TCR transcript changes with T cell activation and differentiation.

Library construction relied on UMI-ligation and nested PCR. The ligated cDNA was amplified by four rounds of PCR, in which nested alpha and beta constant region primers were used together with the SP2 primer. TCR RNA was reverse transcribed with SuperScript IV using alpha and beta constant region primers for the blood and skin samples. T4 RNA ligase 1 was used to ligate an oligonucleotide containing the Illumina SP2 primer and a UMI to the 3' end of the cDNA. To prevent hairpin formation, the 12-nucleotide UMI was made up of two random hexamers with an eight-base spacer between them. From the second PCR onward, the TCR alpha and beta chain libraries were handled separately, and dual indexing was used for multiplexing. After pooling, the indexed libraries were analyzed by capillary electrophoresis and sequenced on either an Illumina MiSeq or NextSeq. Libraries were spiked with PhiX DNA at roughly 5-7.5% so that base diversity was increased and cluster recognition was improved. The authors' pipeline ran thus. UMIs were extracted from read 2 by Demultiplexor and combined with the TCR sequence from read 1, and reads were split according to sample indices. Decombinator identified V and J genes and V-J junctions and gave each TCR a five-part identifier that included V and J deletions. Collapsinator used UMIs to correct sequencing errors and PCR amplification heterogeneity, producing a UMI-based abundance for each TCR. CDR3Translator converted identifiers to nucleotide sequence, translated to amino acids, and extracted CDR3 regions using terminal motifs. Error-corrected counts of alpha and beta TCRs from blood and skin were compared after being normalized to the amount of input RNA. TCRdb reprocessing: public reads trimmed at Q25 with fastp, clones called with MiXCR, in-frame beta chains kept. Every distinct CDR3 protein forms one entry, paired with its most common genes and DNA. The V and J calls were not made by the authors but by TCRdb's processing. The sample table holds about 26,000 distinct CDR3 sequences, of which 4% to 6.5% were seen once. The ten top clones hold under 8% of the sample.

Here the chain combines TRBV6-2 or TRBV6-3 and TRBJ1-5; no D gene is confidently identified. Input material: blood. The source of this sequence is an adult in good health. In nucleotide form, the sequence is TGTGCCAGCAGTCTTCTCCCGTCCGGGAAACAGCCCCAGCATTTT. Translated, it gives CASSLLPSGKQPQHF.